A selection of T cell receptor beta chains follows, all from one sample in a study of CD8+CD57+ T cells in acquired aplastic anemia. TCRdb re-derived calls from the reads in MiXCR, one entry per CDR3 protein. The sample has 150,000 to 200,000 distinct CDR3 sequences, over 60% seen once. The specimen was sorted CD4+, CD8+, or CD8+CD57+ T cells (not recorded which) from PBMCs. The origin of the receptors is a human donor with severe aplastic anemia or a healthy control (not recorded which). The CDR3 runs from the conserved cysteine through the conserved F or W. Each record gives: J gene, D gene, V gene, clone size, CDR3 protein, CDR3 DNA. The D gene is left open where the match is weak. Only some rows state a clone size, as once, few, many or a class for expanded clones.

TRBJ2-4	TRBD1	TRBV7-2	-	CASSQRTGTEYKARNIQYF	TGTGCCAGCAGCCAGAGGACAGGGACGGAGTATAAGGCCCGAAACATTCAGTACTTC
TRBJ2-3	-	TRBV6-1	-	CASHRVTTDTQYF	TGTGCCAGTCACAGGGTTACGACAGATACGCAGTATTTT
TRBJ2-5	-	TRBV19	many	CASSPRTGRETQYF	TGTGCCAGTAGTCCCCGAACAGGGAGGGAGACCCAGTACTTC
TRBJ2-5	TRBD1	TRBV11-3	many	CASSLATGGRETQYF	TGTGCCAGCAGCTTAGCCACAGGGGGCCGGGAGACCCAGTACTTC
TRBJ2-5	TRBD2	TRBV27	-	CASSALRLAKPQETQYF	TGTGCCAGCAGCGCCCTAAGACTAGCGAAGCCCCAAGAGACCCAGTACTTC
TRBJ2-5	-	TRBV7-9	few	CASSLSIGEETQYF	TGTGCCAGCAGCTTATCGATAGGAGAGGAGACCCAGTACTTC
TRBJ2-7	-	TRBV5-1	-	CASSLAGLPSNEQYF	TGCGCCAGCAGCTTGGCAGGACTACCGTCGAACGAGCAGTACTTC
TRBJ2-3	-	TRBV20-1	-	CSARQGTDTQYF	TGCAGTGCTAGACAGGGCACAGATACGCAGTATTTT
TRBJ2-7	-	TRBV30	many	CAWSSRSYEQYF	TGTGCCTGGAGTTCCCGATCCTACGAGCAGTACTTC
TRBJ2-1	TRBD2	TRBV6-1	-	CASSYLAGQGGEQFF	TGTGCCAGCAGTTACCTAGCGGGCCAAGGTGGTGAGCAGTTCTTC
TRBJ1-5	-	TRBV10-3	-	CAISRDGLDQPQHF	TGTGCCATCAGTCGGGATGGTTTAGATCAGCCCCAGCATTTT
TRBJ1-6	-	TRBV7-9	-	CASSPVLPNSPLHF	TGTGCCAGCAGTCCGGTCCTACCAAATTCACCCCTCCACTTT
TRBJ2-7	-	TRBV7-2	-	CTSSLVSYERYF	TGTACCAGCAGCTTAGTCAGTTACGAGCGGTACTTC
TRBJ2-5	TRBD2	TRBV15	-	CATSQTTSGPQETQYF	TGTGCCACCAGCCAAACCACTAGCGGGCCACAAGAGACCCAGTACTTC
TRBJ2-5	-	TRBV7-2	-	CASSPTGTQYF	TGTGCCAGCAGCCCCACGGGGACCCAGTACTTC
TRBJ2-4	-	TRBV29-1	-	CSVRGMNIQYF	TGCAGCGTTAGGGGCATGAACATTCAGTACTTC
TRBJ2-7	-	TRBV10-3	many	CAIPGPIPYEQYF	TGTGCCATCCCGGGACCGATTCCCTACGAGCAGTACTTC
TRBJ1-1	-	TRBV20-1	many	CSARERGGTEAFF	TGCAGTGCTAGAGAGCGGGGTGGCACTGAAGCTTTCTTT
TRBJ1-2	TRBD1	TRBV5-1	few	CASSVGTGVGGYTF	TGCGCCAGCAGCGTGGGGACAGGGGTTGGAGGCTACACCTTC
TRBJ2-1	TRBD2	TRBV14	-	CASSQDGGAVRDEQFF	TGTGCCAGCAGCCAAGACGGGGGGGCGGTTAGGGATGAGCAGTTCTTC
TRBJ1-6	-	TRBV2	-	CASSEQVGSPLHF	TGTGCCAGCAGTGAACAGGTTGGCTCACCCCTCCACTTT
TRBJ2-3	-	TRBV20-1	many	CSAHPLAMADTQYF	TGCAGTGCCCACCCCCTAGCGATGGCAGATACGCAGTATTTT
TRBJ2-7	TRBD2	TRBV29-1	-	CSVRLAGGPVQYF	TGCAGCGTTCGACTAGCGGGAGGGCCAGTGCAGTACTTC
TRBJ2-3	TRBD2	TRBV12-3/TRBV12-4	many	CASSLTGTSGVF	TGTGCCAGCAGTTTAACTGGGACTAGCGGGGTGTTT
TRBJ1-2	-	TRBV2	-	CASKGGRGRDYGYTF	TGTGCCAGCAAGGGTGGACGGGGAAGAGACTATGGCTACACCTTC
TRBJ1-2	-	TRBV7-9	-	CASSPPSHYGYTF	TGTGCCAGCAGCCCGCCCAGCCACTATGGCTACACCTTC
TRBJ1-5	-	TRBV3-1	-	CASGQGGQSSQPQHF	TGTGCCAGCGGCCAAGGAGGGCAGTCCAGCCAGCCCCAGCATTTT
TRBJ1-4	-	TRBV20-1	-	CSASQGNEKLLF	TGCAGTGCTTCACAGGGTAATGAAAAACTGCTTTTT
TRBJ2-5	-	TRBV19	many	CASSPPNQETQYF	TGTGCCAGTAGCCCTCCAAATCAAGAGACCCAGTACTTC
TRBJ2-7	TRBD2	TRBV24-1	-	CATRGTSSYEQYF	TGTGCCACCAGAGGGACTAGCTCCTACGAGCAGTACTTC
TRBJ2-3	-	TRBV7-2	-	CASSPGQLIFTDTQYF	TGTGCCAGCAGCCCAGGACAGCTCATATTCACAGATACGCAGTATTTT
TRBJ2-7	-	TRBV7-6	few	CASSLGHDSYEQYF	TGTGCCAGCAGCCTCGGACACGACTCCTACGAGCAGTACTTC
TRBJ1-5	TRBD1	TRBV24-1	many	CATSERGTGGNQPQHF	TGTGCCACCAGTGAGCGGGGGACAGGCGGCAATCAGCCCCAGCATTTT
TRBJ2-7	-	TRBV10-3	-	CAISGSIRDEQYF	TGTGCCATCAGTGGCAGTATTAGAGACGAGCAGTACTTC
TRBJ2-7	TRBD1	TRBV7-9	-	CASSLTRGQVYEQYF	TGTGCCAGCAGCTTAACGAGGGGACAGGTCTACGAGCAGTACTTC
TRBJ1-4	-	TRBV7-9	-	CASRIFANEKLFF	TGTGCCAGCAGAATCTTCGCTAATGAAAAACTGTTTTTT
TRBJ2-6	-	TRBV9	-	CASSGLPGNVLTF	TGTGCCAGCAGCGGACTACCCGGCAACGTCCTGACTTTC
TRBJ2-5	-	TRBV20-1	-	CSATAGPIQETQYF	TGCAGTGCTACGGCCGGCCCTATACAAGAGACCCAGTACTTC
TRBJ2-5	TRBD2	TRBV2	few	CASSERGGETQYF	TGTGCCAGCAGTGAACGGGGGGGCGAGACCCAGTACTTC
TRBJ2-7	TRBD1	TRBV6-1	few	CASRQGDYEQYF	TGTGCCAGCAGACAGGGGGATTACGAGCAGTACTTC